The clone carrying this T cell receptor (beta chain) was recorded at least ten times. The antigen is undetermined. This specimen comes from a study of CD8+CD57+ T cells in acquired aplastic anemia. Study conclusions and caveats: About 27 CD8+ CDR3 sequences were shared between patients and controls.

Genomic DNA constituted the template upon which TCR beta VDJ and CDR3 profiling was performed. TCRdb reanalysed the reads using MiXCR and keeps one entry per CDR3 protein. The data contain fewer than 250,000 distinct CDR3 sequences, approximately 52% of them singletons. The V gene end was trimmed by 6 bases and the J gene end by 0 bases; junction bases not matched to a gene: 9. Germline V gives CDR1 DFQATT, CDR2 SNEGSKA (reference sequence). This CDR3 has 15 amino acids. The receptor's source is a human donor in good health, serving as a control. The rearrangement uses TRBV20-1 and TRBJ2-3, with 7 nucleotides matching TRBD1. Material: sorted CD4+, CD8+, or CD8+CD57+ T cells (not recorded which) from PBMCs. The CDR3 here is CSALTGILSTDTQYF. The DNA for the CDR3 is TGCAGTGCCCTGACAGGGATTCTTAGCACAGATACGCAGTATTTT.